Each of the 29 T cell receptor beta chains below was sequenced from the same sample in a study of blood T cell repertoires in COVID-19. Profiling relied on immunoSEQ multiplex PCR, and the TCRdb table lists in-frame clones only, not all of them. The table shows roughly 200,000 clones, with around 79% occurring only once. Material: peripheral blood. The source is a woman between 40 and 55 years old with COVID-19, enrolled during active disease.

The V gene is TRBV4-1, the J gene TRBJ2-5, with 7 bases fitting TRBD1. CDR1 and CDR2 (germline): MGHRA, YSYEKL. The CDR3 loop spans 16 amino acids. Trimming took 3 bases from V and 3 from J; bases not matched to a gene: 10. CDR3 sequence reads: CASSHAAQGIEETQYF. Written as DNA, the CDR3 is TGCGCCAGCAGCCACGCGGCACAGGGGATAGAAGAGACCCAGTACTTC.

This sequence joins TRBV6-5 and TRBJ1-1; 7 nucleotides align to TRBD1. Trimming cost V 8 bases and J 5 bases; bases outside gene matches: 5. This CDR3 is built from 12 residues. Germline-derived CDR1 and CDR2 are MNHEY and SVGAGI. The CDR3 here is CASRIQGTEAFF. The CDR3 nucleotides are TGTGCCAGCCGAATACAGGGGACTGAAGCTTTCTTT.

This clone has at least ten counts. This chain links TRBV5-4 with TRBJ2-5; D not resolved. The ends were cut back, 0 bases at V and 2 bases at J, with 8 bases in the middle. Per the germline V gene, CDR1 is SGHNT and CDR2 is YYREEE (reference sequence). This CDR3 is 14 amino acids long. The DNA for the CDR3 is TGTGCCAGCAGCTTGGGGGCGTTTCAAGAGACCCAGTACTTC. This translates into CASSLGAFQETQYF.

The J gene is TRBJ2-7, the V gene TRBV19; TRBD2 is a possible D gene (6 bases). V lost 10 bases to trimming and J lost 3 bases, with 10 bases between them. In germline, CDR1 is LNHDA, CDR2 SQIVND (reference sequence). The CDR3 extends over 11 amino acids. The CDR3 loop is CATRDFYEQYF. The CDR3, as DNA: TGTGCCACCCGGGACTTCTACGAGCAGTACTTC.

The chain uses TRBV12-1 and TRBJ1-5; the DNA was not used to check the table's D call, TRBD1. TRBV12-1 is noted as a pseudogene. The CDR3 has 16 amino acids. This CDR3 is CASSFGFDRAGQPQHF. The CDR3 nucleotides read TGTGCCAGCAGCTTTGGGTTCGACAGGGCCGGTCAGCCCCAGCATTTT.

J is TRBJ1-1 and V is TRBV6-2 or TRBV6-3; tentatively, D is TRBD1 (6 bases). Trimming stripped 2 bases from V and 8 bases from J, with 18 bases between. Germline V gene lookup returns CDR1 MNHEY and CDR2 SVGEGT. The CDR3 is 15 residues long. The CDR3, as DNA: TGTGCCAGCAGTTACACCGTCCACAGGGAGGGGGAAGCTTTCTTT. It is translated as CASSYTVHREGEAFF.

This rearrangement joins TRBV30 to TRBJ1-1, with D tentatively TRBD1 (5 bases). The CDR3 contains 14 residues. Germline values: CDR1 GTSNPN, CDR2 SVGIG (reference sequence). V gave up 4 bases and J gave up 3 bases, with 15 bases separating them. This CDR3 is CAWIWTLRYTEAFF. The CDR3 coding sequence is TGTGCCTGGATATGGACACTAAGGTACACTGAAGCTTTCTTT.

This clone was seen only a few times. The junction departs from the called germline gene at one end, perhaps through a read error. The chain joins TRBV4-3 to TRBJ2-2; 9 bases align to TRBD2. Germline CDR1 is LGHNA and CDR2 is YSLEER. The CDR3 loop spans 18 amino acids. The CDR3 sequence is CPSSQDMRGGGNTGELFF. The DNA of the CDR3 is TGCCCCAGCAGCCAAGATATGCGCGGGGGGGGAAACACCGGGGAGCTGTTTTTT.

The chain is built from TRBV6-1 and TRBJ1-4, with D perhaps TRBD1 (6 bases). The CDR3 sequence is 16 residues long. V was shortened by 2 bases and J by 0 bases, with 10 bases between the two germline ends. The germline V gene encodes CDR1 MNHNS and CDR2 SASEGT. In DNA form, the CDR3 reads TGTGCCAGCAGTGAACACAGGGACGCAACTAATGAAAAACTGTTTTTT. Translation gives CASSEHRDATNEKLFF.

CDR3 amino acids: CASSLEMGGPDTQYF. The CDR3 DNA reads TGCGCCAGCAGCTTGGAGATGGGGGGACCAGATACGCAGTATTTT. The chain has TRBV5-1 and TRBJ2-3, with D possibly TRBD2 on 6 matching bases. Trimming shortened V by 0 bases and J by 4 bases, and 12 bases separated the two germline ends. This CDR3 contains 15 residues. CDR1 and CDR2 from the germline V gene are SGHRS and YFSETQ. Together with reference TRBV5-1 and TRBJ2-3, the CDR3 gives the full variable domain: KAGVTQTPRYLIKTRGQQVTLSCSPISGHRSVSWYQQTPGQGLQFLFEYFSETQRNKGNFPGRFSGRQFSNSRSEMNVSTLELGDSALYLCASSLEMGGPDTQYFGPGTRLTVL.

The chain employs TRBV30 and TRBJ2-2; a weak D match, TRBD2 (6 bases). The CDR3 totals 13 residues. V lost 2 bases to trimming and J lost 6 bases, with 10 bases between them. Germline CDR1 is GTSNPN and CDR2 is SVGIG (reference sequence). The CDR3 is CAWSIGGAGELFF. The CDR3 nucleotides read TGTGCCTGGAGTATCGGAGGGGCCGGGGAGCTGTTTTTT. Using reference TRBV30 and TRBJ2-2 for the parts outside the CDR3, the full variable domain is SQTIHQWPATLVQPVGSPLSLECTVEGTSNPNLYWYRQAAGRGLQLLFYSVGIGQISSEVPQNLSASRPQDRQFILSSKKLLLSDSGFYLCAWSIGGAGELFFGEGSRLTVL.

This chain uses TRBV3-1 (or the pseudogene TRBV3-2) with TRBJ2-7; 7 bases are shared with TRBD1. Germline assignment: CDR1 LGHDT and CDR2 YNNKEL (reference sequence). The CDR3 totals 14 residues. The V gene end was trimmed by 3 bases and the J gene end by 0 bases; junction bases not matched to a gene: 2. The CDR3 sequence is CASSHGDSSYEQYF. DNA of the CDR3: TGTGCCAGCAGCCACGGGGACAGCTCCTACGAGCAGTACTTC.

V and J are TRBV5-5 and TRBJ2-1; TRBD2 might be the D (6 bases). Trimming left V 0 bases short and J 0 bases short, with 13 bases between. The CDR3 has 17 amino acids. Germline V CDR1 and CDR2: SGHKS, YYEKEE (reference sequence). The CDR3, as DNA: TGTGCCAGCAGCTTGGACAGCGGGTCAAGCTCCTACAATGAGCAGTTCTTC. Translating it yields CASSLDSGSSSYNEQFF.

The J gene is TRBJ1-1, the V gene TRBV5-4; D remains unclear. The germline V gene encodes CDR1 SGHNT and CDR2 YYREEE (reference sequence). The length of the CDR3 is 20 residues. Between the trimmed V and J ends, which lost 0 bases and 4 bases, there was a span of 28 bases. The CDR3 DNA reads TGTGCCAGCAGCTTGGGACTACACGCCTGGGCAGACCAACCCGGCACTGAAGCTTTCTTT. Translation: CASSLGLHAWADQPGTEAFF.

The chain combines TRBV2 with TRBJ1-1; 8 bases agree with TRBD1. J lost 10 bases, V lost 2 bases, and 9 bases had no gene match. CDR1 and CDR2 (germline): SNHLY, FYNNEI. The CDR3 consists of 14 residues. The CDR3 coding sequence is TGTGCCAGCAGTGAACTGGGACAGGTACGGGGAGCTTTCTTT. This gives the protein CASSELGQVRGAFF. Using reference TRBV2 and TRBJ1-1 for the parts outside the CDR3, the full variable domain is EPEVTQTPSHQVTQMGQEVILRCVPISNHLYFYWYRQILGQKVEFLVSFYNNEISEKSEIFDDQFSVERPDGSNFTLKIRSTKLEDSAMYFCASSELGQVRGAFFGQGTRLTVV.

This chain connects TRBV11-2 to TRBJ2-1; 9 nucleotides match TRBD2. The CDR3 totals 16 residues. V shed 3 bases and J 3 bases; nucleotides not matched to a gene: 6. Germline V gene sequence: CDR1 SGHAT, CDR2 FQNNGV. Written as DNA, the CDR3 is TGTGCCAGCAGCTTGCAGGCTAGCGGGAACTACAATGAGCAGTTCTTC. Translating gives CASSLQASGNYNEQFF.

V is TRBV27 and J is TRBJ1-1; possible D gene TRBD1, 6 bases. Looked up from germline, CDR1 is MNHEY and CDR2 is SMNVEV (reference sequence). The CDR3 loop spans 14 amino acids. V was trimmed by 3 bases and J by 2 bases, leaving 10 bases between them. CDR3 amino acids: CASSFGQRNTEAFF. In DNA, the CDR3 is TGTGCCAGCAGTTTTGGACAGAGAAACACTGAAGCTTTCTTT.

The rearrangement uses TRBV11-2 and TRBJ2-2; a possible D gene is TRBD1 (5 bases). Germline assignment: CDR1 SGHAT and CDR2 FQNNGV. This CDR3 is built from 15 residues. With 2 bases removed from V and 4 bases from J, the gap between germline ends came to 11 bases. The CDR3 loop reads CASSLNPTATGELFF. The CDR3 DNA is TGTGCCAGCAGCTTAAATCCGACAGCCACCGGGGAGCTGTTTTTT.

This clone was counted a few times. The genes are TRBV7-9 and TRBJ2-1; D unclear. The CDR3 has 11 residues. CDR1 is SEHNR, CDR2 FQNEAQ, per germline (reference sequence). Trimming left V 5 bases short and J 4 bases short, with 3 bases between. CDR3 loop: CASSRYNEQFF. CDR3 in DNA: TGTGCCAGCAGCCGTTACAATGAGCAGTTCTTC.

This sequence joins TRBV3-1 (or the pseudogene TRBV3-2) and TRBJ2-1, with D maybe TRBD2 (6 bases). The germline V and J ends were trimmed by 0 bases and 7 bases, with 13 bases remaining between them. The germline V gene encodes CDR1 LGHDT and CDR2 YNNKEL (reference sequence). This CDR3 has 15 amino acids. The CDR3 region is CASSQDFREWNEQFF. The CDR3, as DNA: TGTGCCAGCAGCCAAGATTTCCGGGAGTGGAATGAGCAGTTCTTC.

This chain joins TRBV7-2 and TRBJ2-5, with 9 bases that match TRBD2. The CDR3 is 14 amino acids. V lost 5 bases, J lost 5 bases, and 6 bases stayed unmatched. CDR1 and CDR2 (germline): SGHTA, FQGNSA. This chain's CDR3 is CASSVSGGGETQYF. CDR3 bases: TGTGCCAGCAGCGTTAGCGGGGGCGGCGAGACCCAGTACTTC.

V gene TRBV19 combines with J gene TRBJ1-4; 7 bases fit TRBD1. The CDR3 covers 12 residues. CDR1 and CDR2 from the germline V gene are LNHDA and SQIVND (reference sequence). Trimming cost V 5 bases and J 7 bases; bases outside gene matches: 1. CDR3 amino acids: CASSDRVEKLFF. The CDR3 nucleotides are TGTGCCAGTAGTGACAGGGTTGAAAAACTGTTTTTT.

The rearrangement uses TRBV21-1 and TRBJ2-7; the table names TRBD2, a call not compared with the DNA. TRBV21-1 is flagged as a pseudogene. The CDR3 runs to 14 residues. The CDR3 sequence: CASSKDGSSYEQYF. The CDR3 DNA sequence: TGTGCCAGCAGCAAAGACGGTAGCTCCTACGAGCAGTACTTC.

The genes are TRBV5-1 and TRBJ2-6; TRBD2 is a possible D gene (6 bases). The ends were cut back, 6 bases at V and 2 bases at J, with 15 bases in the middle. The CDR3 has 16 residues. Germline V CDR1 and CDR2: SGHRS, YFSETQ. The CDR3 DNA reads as TGCGCCAGCACGTTTAAGGGAGGTACTGGGGCCAACGTCCTGACTTTC. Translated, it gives CASTFKGGTGANVLTF.

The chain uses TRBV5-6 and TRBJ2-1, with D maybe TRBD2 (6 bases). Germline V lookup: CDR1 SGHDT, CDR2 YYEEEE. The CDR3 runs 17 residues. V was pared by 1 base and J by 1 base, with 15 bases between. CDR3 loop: CASSLFFAGSSYNEQFF. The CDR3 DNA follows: TGTGCCAGCAGCTTGTTTTTTGCGGGGTCTTCCTACAATGAGCAGTTCTTC.

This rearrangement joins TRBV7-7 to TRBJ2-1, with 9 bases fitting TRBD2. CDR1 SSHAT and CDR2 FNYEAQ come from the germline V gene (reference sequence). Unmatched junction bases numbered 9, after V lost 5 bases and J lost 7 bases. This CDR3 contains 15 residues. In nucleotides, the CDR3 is TGTGCCAGCAGCAAACGAGCGGGAGGATATAATGAGCAGTTCTTC. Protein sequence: CASSKRAGGYNEQFF.

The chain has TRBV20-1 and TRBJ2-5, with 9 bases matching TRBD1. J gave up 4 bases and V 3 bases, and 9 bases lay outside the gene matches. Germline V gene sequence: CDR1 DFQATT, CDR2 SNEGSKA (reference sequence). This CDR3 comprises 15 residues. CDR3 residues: CSASAPDRGRETQYF. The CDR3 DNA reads TGCAGTGCTAGTGCCCCGGACAGGGGCCGAGAGACCCAGTACTTC.

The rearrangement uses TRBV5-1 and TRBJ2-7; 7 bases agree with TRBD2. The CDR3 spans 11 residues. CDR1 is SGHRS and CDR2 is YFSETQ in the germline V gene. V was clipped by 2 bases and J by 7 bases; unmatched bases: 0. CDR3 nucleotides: TGCGCCAGCAGCTTCGGGGGGGAGCAGTACTTC. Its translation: CASSFGGEQYF. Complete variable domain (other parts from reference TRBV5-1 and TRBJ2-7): KAGVTQTPRYLIKTRGQQVTLSCSPISGHRSVSWYQQTPGQGLQFLFEYFSETQRNKGNFPGRFSGRQFSNSRSEMNVSTLELGDSALYLCASSFGGEQYFGPGTRLTVT.

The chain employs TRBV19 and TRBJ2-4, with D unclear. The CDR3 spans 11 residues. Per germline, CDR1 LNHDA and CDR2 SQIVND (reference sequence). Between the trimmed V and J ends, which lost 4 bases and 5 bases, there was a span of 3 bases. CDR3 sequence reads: CASSRENIQYF. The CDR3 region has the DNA TGTGCCAGTAGTAGAGAAAACATTCAGTACTTC.